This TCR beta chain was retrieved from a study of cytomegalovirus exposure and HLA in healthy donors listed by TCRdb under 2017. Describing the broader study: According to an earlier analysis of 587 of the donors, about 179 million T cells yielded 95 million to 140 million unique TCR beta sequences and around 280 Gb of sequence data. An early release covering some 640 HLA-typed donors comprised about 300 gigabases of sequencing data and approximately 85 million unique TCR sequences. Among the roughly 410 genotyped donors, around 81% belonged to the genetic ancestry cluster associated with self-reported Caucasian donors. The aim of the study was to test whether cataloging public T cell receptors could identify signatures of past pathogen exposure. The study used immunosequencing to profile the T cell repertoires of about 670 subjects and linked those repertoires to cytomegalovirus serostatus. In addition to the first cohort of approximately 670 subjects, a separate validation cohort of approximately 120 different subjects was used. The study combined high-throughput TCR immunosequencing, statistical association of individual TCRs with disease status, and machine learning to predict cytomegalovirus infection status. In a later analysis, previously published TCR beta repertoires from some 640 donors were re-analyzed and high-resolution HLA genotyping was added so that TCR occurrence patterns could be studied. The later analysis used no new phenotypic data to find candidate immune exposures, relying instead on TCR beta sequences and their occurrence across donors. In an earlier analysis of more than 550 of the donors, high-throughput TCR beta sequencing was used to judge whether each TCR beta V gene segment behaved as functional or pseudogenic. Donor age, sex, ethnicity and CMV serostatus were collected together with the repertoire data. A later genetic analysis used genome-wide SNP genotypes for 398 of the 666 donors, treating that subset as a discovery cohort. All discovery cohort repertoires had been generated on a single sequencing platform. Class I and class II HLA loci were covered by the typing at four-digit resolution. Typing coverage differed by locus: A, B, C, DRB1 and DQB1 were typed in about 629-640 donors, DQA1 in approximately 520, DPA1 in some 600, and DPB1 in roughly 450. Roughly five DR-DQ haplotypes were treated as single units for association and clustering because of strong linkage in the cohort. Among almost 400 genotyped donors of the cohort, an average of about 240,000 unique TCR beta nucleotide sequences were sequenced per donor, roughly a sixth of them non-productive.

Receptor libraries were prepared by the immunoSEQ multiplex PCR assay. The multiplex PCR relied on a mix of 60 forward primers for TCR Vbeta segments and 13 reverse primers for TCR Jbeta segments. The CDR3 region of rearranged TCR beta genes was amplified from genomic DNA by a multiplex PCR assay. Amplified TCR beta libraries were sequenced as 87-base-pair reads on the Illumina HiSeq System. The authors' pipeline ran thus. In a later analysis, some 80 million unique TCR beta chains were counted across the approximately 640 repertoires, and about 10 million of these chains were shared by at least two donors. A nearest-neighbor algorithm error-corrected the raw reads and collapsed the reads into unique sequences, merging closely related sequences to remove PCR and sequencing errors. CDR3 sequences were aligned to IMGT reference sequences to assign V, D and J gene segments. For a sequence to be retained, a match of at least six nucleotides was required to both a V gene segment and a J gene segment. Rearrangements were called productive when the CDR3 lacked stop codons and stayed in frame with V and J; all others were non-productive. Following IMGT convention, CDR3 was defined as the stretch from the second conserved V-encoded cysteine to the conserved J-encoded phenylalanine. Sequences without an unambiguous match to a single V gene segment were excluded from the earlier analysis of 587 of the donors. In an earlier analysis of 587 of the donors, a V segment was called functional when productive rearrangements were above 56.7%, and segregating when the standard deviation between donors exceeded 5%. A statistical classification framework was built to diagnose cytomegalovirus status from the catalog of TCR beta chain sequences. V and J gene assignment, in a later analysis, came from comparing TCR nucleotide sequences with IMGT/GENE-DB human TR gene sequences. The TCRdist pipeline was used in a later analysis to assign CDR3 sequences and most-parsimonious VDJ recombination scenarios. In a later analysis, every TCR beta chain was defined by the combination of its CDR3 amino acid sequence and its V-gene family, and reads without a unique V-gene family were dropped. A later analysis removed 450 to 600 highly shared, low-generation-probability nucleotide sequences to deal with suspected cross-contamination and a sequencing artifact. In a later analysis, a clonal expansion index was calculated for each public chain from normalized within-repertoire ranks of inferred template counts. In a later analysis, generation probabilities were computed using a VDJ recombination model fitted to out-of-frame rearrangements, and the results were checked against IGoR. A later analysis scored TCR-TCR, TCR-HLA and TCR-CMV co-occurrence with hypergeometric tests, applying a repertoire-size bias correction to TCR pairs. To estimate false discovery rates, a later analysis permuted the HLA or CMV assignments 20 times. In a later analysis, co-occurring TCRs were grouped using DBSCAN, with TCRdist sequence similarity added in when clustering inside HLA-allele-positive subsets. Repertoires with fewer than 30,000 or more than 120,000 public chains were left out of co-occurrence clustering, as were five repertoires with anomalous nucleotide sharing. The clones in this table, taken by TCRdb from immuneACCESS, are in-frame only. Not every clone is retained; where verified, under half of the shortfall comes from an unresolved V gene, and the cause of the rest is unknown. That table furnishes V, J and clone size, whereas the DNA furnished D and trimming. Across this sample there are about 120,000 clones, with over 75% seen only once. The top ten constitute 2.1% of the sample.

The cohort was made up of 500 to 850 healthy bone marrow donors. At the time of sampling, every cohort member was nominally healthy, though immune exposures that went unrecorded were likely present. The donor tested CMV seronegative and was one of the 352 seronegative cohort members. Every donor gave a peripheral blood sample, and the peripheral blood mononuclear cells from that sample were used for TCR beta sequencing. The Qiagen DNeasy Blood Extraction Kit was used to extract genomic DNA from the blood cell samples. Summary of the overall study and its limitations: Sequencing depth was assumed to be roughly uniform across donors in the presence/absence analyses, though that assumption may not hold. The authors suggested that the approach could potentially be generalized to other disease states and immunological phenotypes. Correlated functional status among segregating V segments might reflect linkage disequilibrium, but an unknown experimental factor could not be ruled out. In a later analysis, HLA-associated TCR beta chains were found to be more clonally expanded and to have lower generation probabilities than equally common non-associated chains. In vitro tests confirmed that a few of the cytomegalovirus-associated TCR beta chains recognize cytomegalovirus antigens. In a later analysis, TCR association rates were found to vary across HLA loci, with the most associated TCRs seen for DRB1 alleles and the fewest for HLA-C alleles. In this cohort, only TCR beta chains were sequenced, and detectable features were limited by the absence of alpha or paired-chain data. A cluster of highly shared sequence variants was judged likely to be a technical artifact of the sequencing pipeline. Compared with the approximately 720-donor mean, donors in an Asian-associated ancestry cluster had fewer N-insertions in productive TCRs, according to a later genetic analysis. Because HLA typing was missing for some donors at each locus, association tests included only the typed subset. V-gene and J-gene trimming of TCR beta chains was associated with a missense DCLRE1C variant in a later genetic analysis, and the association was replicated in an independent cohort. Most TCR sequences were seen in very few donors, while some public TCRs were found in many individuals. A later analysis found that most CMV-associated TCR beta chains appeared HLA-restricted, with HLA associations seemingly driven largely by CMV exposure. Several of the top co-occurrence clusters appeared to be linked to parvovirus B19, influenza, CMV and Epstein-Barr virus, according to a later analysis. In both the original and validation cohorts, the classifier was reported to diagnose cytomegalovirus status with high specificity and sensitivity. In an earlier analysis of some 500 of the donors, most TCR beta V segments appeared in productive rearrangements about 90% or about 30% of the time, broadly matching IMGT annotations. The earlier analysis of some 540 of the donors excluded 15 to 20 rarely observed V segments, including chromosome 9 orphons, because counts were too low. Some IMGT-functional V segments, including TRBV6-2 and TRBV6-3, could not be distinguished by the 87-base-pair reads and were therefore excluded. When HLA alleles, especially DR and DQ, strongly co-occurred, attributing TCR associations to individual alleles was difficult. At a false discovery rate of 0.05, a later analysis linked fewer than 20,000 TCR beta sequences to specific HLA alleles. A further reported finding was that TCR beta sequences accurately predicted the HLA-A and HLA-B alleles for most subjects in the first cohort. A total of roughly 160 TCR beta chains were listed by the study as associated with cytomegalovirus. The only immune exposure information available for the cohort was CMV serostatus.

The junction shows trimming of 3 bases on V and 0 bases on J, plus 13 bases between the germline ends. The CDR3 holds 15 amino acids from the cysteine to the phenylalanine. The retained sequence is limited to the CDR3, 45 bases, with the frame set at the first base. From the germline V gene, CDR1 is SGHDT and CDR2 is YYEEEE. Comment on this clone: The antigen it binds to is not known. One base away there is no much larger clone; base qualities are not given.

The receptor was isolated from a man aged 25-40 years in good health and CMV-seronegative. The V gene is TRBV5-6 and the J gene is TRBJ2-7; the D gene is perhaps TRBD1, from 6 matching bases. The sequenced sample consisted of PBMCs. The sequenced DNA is TGTGCCAGCAGCTCCTTGACAGGAAGCTCCTACGAGCAGTACTTC. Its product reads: CASSSLTGSSYEQYF.